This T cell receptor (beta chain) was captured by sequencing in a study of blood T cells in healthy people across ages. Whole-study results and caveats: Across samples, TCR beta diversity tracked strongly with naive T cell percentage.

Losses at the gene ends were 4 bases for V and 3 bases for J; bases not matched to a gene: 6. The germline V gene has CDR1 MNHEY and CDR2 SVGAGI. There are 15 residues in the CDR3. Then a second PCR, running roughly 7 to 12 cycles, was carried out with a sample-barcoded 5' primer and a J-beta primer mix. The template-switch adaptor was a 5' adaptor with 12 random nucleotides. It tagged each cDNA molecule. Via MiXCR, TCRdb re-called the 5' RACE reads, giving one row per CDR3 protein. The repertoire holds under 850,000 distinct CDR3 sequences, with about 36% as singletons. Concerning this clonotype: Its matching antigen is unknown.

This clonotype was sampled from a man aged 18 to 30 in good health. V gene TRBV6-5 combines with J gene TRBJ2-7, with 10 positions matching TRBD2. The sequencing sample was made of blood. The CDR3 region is CASSSTSGDYYEQYF. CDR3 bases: TGTGCCAGCAGTTCAACTAGCGGGGATTACTACGAGCAGTACTTC.